Shown below are 28 T cell receptor beta chains from a single sample sequenced in a study of blood T cell repertoires in COVID-19 (dated by TCRdb to the early 2020s). Receptors were amplified or captured by the immunoSEQ multiplex PCR assay. Imported from immuneACCESS, the table was reduced by TCRdb to in-frame sequences with V and J called. These copies leave out some clones; in studies compared against another copy, an unresolved V gene accounts for under half, and the cause of the remainder is not known. The sample contains 200,000 to 300,000 clones, 80% to 90% of them found a single time. 3.5% to 4% of the sample lies in the top ten. The sample consisted of PBMCs or T cells enriched from blood (not recorded which). The receptors come from a woman aged 40 to 50 who had been exposed to COVID-19.

The chain couples TRBV7-8 to TRBJ1-5; D call uncertain. The CDR3 has 14 amino acids. The germline gives CDR1 SGHVS, CDR2 FQNEAQ. V was shortened by 4 bases and J by 1 base, with 8 bases between the two germline ends. CDR3 loop: CASSYRRSNQPQHF. CDR3 DNA: TGTGCCAGCAGCTACAGACGGAGCAATCAGCCCCAGCATTTT.

This chain connects TRBV2 to TRBJ1-5; TRBD1 agrees at 10 bases. CDR1 SNHLY and CDR2 FYNNEI come from the germline V gene. This CDR3 spans 15 amino acids. After removal of 6 bases from V and 2 bases from J, the junction contained 4 bases not matched to a gene. CDR3 residues: CASRGTGVRNQPQHF. The CDR3 nucleotides are TGTGCCAGCAGGGGGACAGGGGTTCGCAATCAGCCCCAGCATTTT.

This chain connects TRBV6-5 to TRBJ1-1; a weak D match, TRBD1 (5 bases). This CDR3 contains 14 residues. Germline CDR1 MNHEY, CDR2 SVGAGI. V gave up 7 bases and J gave up 1 base, with 13 bases separating them. This chain's CDR3 is CASNFLTENTEAFF. The CDR3 DNA sequence: TGTGCCAGCAATTTCTTGACAGAGAACACTGAAGCTTTCTTT.

The sample holds one count of this clone. The V call is TRBV2, the J call TRBJ1-5; TRBD1 agrees at 8 bases. This CDR3 contains 15 residues. Germline assignment: CDR1 SNHLY and CDR2 FYNNEI. Trimming at V came to 4 bases and at J to 4 bases, leaving 6 bases not matched to a gene. CDR3 sequence: CASSVGQEGNQPQHF. The CDR3 DNA reads TGTGCCAGCAGTGTGGGACAGGAGGGAAATCAGCCCCAGCATTTT. The full variable domain, in which reference TRBV2 and TRBJ1-5 provide the parts outside the CDR3, is EPEVTQTPSHQVTQMGQEVILRCVPISNHLYFYWYRQILGQKVEFLVSFYNNEISEKSEIFDDQFSVERPDGSNFTLKIRSTKLEDSAMYFCASSVGQEGNQPQHFGDGTRLSIL.

CDR3 in DNA: TGCAGTGCTATTGAAGGGGGGGCCCGCTCCTATAATTCACCCCTCCACTTT. This translates into CSAIEGGARSYNSPLHF. The chain links TRBV20-1 to TRBJ1-6; tentatively, D is TRBD1 (6 bases). Germline V gives CDR1 DFQATT, CDR2 SNEGSKA (reference sequence). V was clipped by 4 bases and J by 0 bases, with 16 bases between them. This CDR3 comprises 17 residues.

The V gene is TRBV7-8, the J gene TRBJ1-6; D might be TRBD1 (5 bases). Looked up from germline, CDR1 is SGHVS and CDR2 is FQNEAQ. V gave up 3 bases and J gave up 7 bases, with 16 bases separating them. CDR3 length: 16 residues. The CDR3 DNA follows: TGTGCCAGCAGCTTGAGTAAAGGGGCCCGAAATTCACCCCTCCACTTT. It yields the protein CASSLSKGARNSPLHF.

CDR3 residues: CASSYGLAGGSSMADTQYF. The CDR3 DNA is TGTGCCAGCAGTTACGGACTAGCGGGGGGGTCCTCTATGGCAGATACGCAGTATTTT. This rearrangement joins TRBV6-2 or TRBV6-3 to TRBJ2-3; 15 nucleotides match TRBD2. The CDR3 consists of 19 residues. J was trimmed by 4 bases and V by 2 bases; bases with no gene match: 10. Germline assignment: CDR1 MNHEY and CDR2 SVGEGT.

The chain carries TRBV4-3 and TRBJ2-3, with 8 bases aligning to TRBD2. CDR1 is LGHNA, CDR2 YSLEER, per germline. CDR3 length: 15 residues. V lost 4 bases, J lost 5 bases, and 8 bases stayed unmatched. The CDR3 loop reads CASSLSGGAGDTQYF. CDR3 in DNA: TGCGCCAGCAGCCTTTCGGGGGGGGCGGGAGATACGCAGTATTTT.

CDR3 coding DNA: TGTGCCAGCAGCTTACAAGATGACACTGGAAACACCATATATTTT. It translates to CASSLQDDTGNTIYF. The chain has TRBV11-1 and TRBJ1-3; no reliable D call. Germline V gene data show CDR1 as SGHAT and CDR2 as FQDESV (reference sequence). Trimming pared 2 bases from V and 2 bases from J, leaving 10 bases between. This CDR3 region has 15 residues.

The CDR3 spells CASSTTGATFNEQFF. The CDR3 DNA reads as TGCGCCAGCAGTACGACAGGGGCCACCTTCAATGAGCAGTTCTTC. The V gene is TRBV5-1, the J gene TRBJ2-1, with TRBD1 matching 8 bases. The CDR3 is 15 amino acids. V gave up 5 bases and J gave up 6 bases; unmatched junction bases: 10. In germline, CDR1 is SGHRS, CDR2 YFSETQ. The full variable domain, rest sourced from reference TRBV5-1 and TRBJ2-1, is KAGVTQTPRYLIKTRGQQVTLSCSPISGHRSVSWYQQTPGQGLQFLFEYFSETQRNKGNFPGRFSGRQFSNSRSEMNVSTLELGDSALYLCASSTTGATFNEQFFGPGTRLTVL.

This chain joins TRBV7-6 and TRBJ1-2; TRBD1 matches at 9 bases. The CDR3 has 17 residues. The germline V gene encodes CDR1 SGHVS and CDR2 FNYEAQ. The ends lost 2 bases at V and 3 bases at J; junction bases unmatched: 10. The CDR3 DNA reads TGTGCCAGCAGCTTACAGGGATGGGACAGGGAGGACTATGGCTACACCTTC. This translates into CASSLQGWDREDYGYTF.

This clone was seen many times. The rearrangement links TRBV29-1 to TRBJ2-3, with D perhaps TRBD1 (7 bases). The CDR3 sequence is 17 residues long. Germline V CDR1 and CDR2: SQVTM, ANQGSEA. V dropped 5 bases and J dropped 2 bases, with 23 bases sitting between them. In nucleotides, the CDR3 is TGCAGCGTTCGCCCCCTCTCCGGAGGGGGCCTCACAGATACGCAGTATTTT. It specifies CSVRPLSGGGLTDTQYF.

In this sample, this clone turned up once. The rearrangement joins TRBV9 to TRBJ2-3, with 8 nucleotides matching TRBD1. This CDR3 contains 12 residues. The V gene end was trimmed by 7 bases and the J gene end by 6 bases; junction bases not matched to a gene: 4. Per the germline V gene, CDR1 is SGDLS and CDR2 is YYNGEE. The CDR3 sequence: CASSTGADTQYF. In nucleotides, the CDR3 is TGTGCCAGCTCGACAGGGGCGGATACGCAGTATTTT.

This clone was observed once. The chain has TRBV7-9 and TRBJ1-2; possibly TRBD1 for D (5 bases). This CDR3 has 14 amino acids. Germline lookup yields CDR1 SEHNR and CDR2 FQNEAQ (reference sequence). Deletions cut 4 bases from V and 8 bases from J, with 17 bases between. The CDR3 loop reads CASSYYPGSEGYTF. CDR3 DNA sequence: TGTGCCAGCAGCTACTACCCAGGGTCTGAGGGCTACACCTTC.

V is TRBV27 and J is TRBJ2-7; 7 bases align to TRBD1. CDR3 size: 18 residues. V trimming: 6 bases; J trimming: 6 bases; junction bases outside the gene matches: 23. From germline, CDR1 is MNHEY and CDR2 SMNVEV (reference sequence). Here the CDR3 reads CASSNMIPLQGSAVEQYF. The CDR3 nucleotides read TGTGCCAGCAGCAACATGATCCCCCTACAGGGGTCGGCGGTCGAGCAGTACTTC.

With regard to this clone: This CDR3 fails to terminate in the conserved phenylalanine or tryptophan, so it likely reflects a read error. The DNA is left out, because the CDR3 cannot be placed on it with certainty; the CDR3 is given as TCRdb lists it. The chain employs TRBV20-1 and TRBJ1-2; no check of the table's D call, TRBD1, against the DNA was made. Germline loops: CDR1 DFQATT, CDR2 SNEGSKA (reference sequence). The CDR3 contains 11 residues when both ends are counted. CDR3: CSPLGQTQLEL.

This sequence joins TRBV9 and TRBJ1-5; maybe TRBD1 (5 bases). Germline lookup yields CDR1 SGDLS and CDR2 YYNGEE. The CDR3 has 15 amino acids. V lost 2 bases to trimming and J lost 5 bases, with 14 bases between them. The CDR3 sequence: CASSVQAGIDQPQHF. CDR3 nucleotides: TGTGCCAGCAGCGTTCAGGCAGGGATTGATCAGCCCCAGCATTTT.

The V gene is TRBV6-6, the J gene TRBJ1-1, with 7 bases that match TRBD1. Germline CDR1 and CDR2: MNHNY and SVGAGI (reference sequence). This CDR3 is built from 14 residues. J was trimmed by 6 bases and V by 0 bases; bases with no gene match: 4. CDR3 protein: CASSYSTGEAEAFF. The DNA of the CDR3 is TGTGCCAGCAGTTACTCCACAGGGGAAGCTGAAGCTTTCTTT.

This chain links TRBV9 with TRBJ2-5; TRBD2 is a possible D gene (6 bases). The CDR3 is 16 residues long. Germline CDR1 reads SGDLS; CDR2 reads YYNGEE. V was trimmed by 0 bases and J by 5 bases, leaving 17 bases between them. CDR3 bases: TGTGCCAGCAGCGTAGAACTAGGGGTTGCGGGGGAGACCCAGTACTTC. It encodes CASSVELGVAGETQYF.

The chain uses TRBV9 and TRBJ2-5; 12 bases line up with TRBD1. The V gene end was trimmed by 4 bases and the J gene end by 5 bases; junction bases not matched to a gene: 6. The germline V gene encodes CDR1 SGDLS and CDR2 YYNGEE. CDR3 size: 15 residues. DNA for the CDR3: TGTGCCAGCAGCCCCCGGGACAGGGGGCGGGAGACCCAGTACTTC. Encoded protein: CASSPRDRGRETQYF.

A single count supports this clone. The chain recombines TRBV10-3 with TRBJ2-3; TRBD2 matches at 8 bases. This CDR3 is 15 amino acids long. V dropped 6 bases and J dropped 2; count of bases not matched to a gene: 7. Germline V gene lookup returns CDR1 ENHRY and CDR2 SYGVKD. CDR3 sequence (DNA): TGTGCCATCAGGACTAGCGAAATTCACACAGATACGCAGTATTTT. This gives the protein CAIRTSEIHTDTQYF.

This chain links TRBV3-1 (or the pseudogene TRBV3-2) with TRBJ1-2, with 8 bases that match TRBD1. V dropped 4 bases and J dropped 5; count of bases not matched to a gene: 12. This CDR3 comprises 16 residues. Per the germline V gene, CDR1 is LGHDT and CDR2 is YNNKEL (reference sequence). The chain's CDR3 is CASSPFGQGNPYGYTF. For the CDR3, the DNA is TGTGCCAGCAGCCCCTTCGGACAGGGCAACCCTTATGGCTACACCTTC.

The chain has TRBV29-1 and TRBJ1-3; D gene ambiguous. The CDR3 has 13 amino acids. The V gene lost 7 bases and the J gene lost 0 bases, with 10 bases spanning the gap. Germline-derived CDR1 and CDR2 are SQVTM and ANQGSEA. CDR3 DNA: TGCAGCGCGACATTCAGCTCTGGAAACACCATATATTTT. It encodes CSATFSSGNTIYF.

This clone was observed a few times. The chain combines TRBV7-2 with TRBJ1-2, with D possibly matching TRBD1 (6 bases). CDR3 size: 14 residues. Trimming took off 6 bases at V and 4 bases at J, with 15 bases between the two ends. CDR1 is SGHTA and CDR2 is FQGNSA in the germline V gene. The CDR3 region is CASRPRTATYGYTF. CDR3 coding DNA: TGTGCCAGCAGACCGCGGACAGCGACCTATGGCTACACCTTC.

The chain recombines TRBV19 with TRBJ1-1; D is unclear. CDR1 and CDR2 from the germline V gene are LNHDA and SQIVND (reference sequence). Between the trimmed V and J ends, which lost 2 bases and 7 bases, there was a span of 11 bases. There are 13 residues in the CDR3. This chain's CDR3 is CASSITTAIEAFF. In DNA form, the CDR3 reads TGTGCCAGTAGTATAACCACAGCCATTGAAGCTTTCTTT.

V is TRBV10-3 and J is TRBJ1-2; the match to TRBD1 covers 8 bases. The junction had 2 bases not matched to a gene; V was cut back by 6 bases and J by 8 bases. There are 11 residues in the CDR3. CDR1 and CDR2 (germline): ENHRY, SYGVKD. The CDR3 region is CAIRRDRGYTF. The CDR3 bases are TGTGCCATCAGGAGGGACAGGGGCTACACCTTC.

The DNA of the CDR3 is TGTGCCAGCAGCTTGGTACCGGGTGAAGCTTTCTTT. Amino acids: CASSLVPGEAFF. The V gene is TRBV7-8, the J gene TRBJ1-1; D remains unclear. The CDR3 runs 12 residues. V was shortened by 3 bases and J by 7 bases, with 9 bases between the two germline ends. Germline CDR1 SGHVS, CDR2 FQNEAQ.

V is TRBV30 and J is TRBJ2-7; TRBD1 aligns across 7 bases. Trimming at V came to 4 bases and at J to 3 bases, leaving 3 bases not matched to a gene. This CDR3 region has 12 residues. Germline CDR1 reads GTSNPN; CDR2 reads SVGIG (reference sequence). The chain's CDR3 is CAWNRGLYEQYF. DNA of the CDR3: TGTGCCTGGAACAGGGGTCTCTACGAGCAGTACTTC.